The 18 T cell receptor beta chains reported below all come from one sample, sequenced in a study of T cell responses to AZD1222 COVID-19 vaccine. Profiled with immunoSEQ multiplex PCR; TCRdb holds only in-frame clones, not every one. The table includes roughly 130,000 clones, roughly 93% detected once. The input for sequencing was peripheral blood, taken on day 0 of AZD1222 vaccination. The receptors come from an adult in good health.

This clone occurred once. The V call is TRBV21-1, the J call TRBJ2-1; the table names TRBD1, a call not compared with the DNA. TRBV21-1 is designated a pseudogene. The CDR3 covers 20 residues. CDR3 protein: CASSTTGGVKRENPGDEQFF. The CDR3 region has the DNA TGTGCCAGCAGCACAACAGGGGGCGTAAAGCGGGAGAACCCCGGAGATGAGCAGTTCTTC.

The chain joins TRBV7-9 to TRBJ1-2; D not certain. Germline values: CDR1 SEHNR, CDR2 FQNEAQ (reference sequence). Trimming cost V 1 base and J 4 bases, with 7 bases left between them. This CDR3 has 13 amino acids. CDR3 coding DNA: TGTGCCAGCAGCTTAGAACAGAGCTATGGCTACACCTTC. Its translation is CASSLEQSYGYTF.

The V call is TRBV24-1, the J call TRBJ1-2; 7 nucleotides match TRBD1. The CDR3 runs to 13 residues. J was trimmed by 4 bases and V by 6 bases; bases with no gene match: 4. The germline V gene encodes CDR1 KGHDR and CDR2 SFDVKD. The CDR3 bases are TGTGCCACCAGTAGGGGGCCTGGCTATGGCTACACCTTC. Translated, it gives CATSRGPGYGYTF.

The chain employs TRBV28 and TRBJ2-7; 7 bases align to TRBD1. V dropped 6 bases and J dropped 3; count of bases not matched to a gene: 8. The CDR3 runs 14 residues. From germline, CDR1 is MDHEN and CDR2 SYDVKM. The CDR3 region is CASSPTGQNYEQYF. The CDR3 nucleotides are TGTGCCAGCAGCCCGACGGGACAGAACTACGAGCAGTACTTC.

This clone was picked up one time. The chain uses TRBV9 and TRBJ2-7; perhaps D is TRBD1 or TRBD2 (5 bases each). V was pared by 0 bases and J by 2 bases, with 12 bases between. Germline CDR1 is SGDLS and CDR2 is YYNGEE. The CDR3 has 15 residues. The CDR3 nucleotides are TGTGCCAGCAGCGTAGGTGCAGGGACCGCCTACGAGCAGTACTTC. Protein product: CASSVGAGTAYEQYF.

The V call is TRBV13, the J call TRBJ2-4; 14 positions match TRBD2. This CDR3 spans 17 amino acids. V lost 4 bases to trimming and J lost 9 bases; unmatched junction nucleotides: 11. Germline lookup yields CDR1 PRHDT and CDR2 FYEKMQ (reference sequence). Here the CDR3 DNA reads TGTGCCAGCAGCTCCCTCGGACTAGCGGGAGGTCTTAGCATTCAGTACTTC. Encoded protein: CASSSLGLAGGLSIQYF.

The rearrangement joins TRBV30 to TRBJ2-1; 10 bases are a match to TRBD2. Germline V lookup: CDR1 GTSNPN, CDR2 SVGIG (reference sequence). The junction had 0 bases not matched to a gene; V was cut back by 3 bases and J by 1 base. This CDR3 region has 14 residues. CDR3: CAWRLAGSYNEQFF. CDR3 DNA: TGTGCCTGGAGACTAGCGGGATCCTACAATGAGCAGTTCTTC. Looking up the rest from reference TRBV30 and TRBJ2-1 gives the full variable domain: SQTIHQWPATLVQPVGSPLSLECTVEGTSNPNLYWYRQAAGRGLQLLFYSVGIGQISSEVPQNLSASRPQDRQFILSSKKLLLSDSGFYLCAWRLAGSYNEQFFGPGTRLTVL.

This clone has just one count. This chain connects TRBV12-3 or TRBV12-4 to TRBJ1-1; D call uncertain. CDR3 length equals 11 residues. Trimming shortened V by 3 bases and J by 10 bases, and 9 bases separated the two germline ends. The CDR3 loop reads CASSLQLVAFF. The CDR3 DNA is TGTGCCAGCAGTTTGCAGCTTGTAGCTTTCTTT.

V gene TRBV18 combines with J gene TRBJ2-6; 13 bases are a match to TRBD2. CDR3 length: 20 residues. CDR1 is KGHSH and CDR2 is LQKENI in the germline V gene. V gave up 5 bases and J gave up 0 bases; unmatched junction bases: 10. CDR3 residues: CASSSWTSGSHHSGANVLTF. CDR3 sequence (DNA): TGTGCCAGCTCATCCTGGACTAGCGGGAGTCACCACTCTGGGGCCAACGTCCTGACTTTC.

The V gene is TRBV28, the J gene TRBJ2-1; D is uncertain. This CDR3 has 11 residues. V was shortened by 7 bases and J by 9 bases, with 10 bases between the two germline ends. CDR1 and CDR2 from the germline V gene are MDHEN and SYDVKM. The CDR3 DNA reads TGTGCCAGCAACCTTTTGGGTGAGCAGTTCTTC. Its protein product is CASNLLGEQFF.

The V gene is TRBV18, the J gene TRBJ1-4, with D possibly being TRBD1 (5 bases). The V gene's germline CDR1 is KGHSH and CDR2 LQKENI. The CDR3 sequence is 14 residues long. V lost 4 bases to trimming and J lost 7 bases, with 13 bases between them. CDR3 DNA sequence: TGTGCCAGCTCACAGATGGACATGAGTGAAAAACTGTTTTTT. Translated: CASSQMDMSEKLFF.

This chain's CDR3 is CASSGRTDEKLFF. In DNA, the CDR3 is TGTGCCAGCAGCGGGCGGACCGATGAAAAACTGTTTTTT. The chain couples TRBV5-4 to TRBJ1-4; D gene unclear. The CDR3 extends over 13 amino acids. Looked up from germline, CDR1 is SGHNT and CDR2 is YYREEE (reference sequence). V was cut by 4 bases and J by 6 bases, with 10 bases left in between.

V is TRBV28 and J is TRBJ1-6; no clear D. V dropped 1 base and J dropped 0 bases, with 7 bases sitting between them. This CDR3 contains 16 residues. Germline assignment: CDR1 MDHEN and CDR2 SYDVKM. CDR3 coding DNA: TGTGCCAGCAGTTTATACCCGACCTCCTATAATTCACCCCTCCACTTT. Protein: CASSLYPTSYNSPLHF.

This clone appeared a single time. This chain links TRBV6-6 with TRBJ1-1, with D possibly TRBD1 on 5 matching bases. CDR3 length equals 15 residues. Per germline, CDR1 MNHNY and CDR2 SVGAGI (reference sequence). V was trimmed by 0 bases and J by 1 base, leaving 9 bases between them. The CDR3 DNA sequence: TGTGCCAGCAGTTACTCGATAGGGGAGAACACTGAAGCTTTCTTT. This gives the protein CASSYSIGENTEAFF.

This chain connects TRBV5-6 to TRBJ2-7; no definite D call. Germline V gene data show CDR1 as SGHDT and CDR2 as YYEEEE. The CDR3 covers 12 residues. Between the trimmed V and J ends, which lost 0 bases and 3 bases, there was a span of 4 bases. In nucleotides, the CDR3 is TGTGCCAGCAGCTTGGAACTCTACGAGCAGTACTTC. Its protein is CASSLELYEQYF.

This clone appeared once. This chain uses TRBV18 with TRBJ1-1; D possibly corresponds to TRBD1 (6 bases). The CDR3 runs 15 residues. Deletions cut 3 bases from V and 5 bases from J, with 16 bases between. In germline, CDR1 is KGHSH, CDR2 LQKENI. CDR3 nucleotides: TGTGCCAGCTCACCCCATAAGGGGGAAAGGACTGAAGCTTTCTTT. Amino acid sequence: CASSPHKGERTEAFF.

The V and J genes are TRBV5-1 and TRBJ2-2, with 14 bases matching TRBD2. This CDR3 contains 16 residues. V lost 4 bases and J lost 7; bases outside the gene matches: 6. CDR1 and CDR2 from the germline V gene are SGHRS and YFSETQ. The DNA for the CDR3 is TGCGCCAGCAGCAGGGGACTAGCGGGAGTTGTCGGGGAGCTGTTTTTT. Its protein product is CASSRGLAGVVGELFF.

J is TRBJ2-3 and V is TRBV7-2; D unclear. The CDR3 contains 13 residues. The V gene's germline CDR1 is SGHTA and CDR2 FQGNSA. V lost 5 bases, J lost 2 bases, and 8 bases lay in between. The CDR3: CASSTTPTDTQYF. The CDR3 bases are TGTGCCAGCAGCACAACTCCCACAGATACGCAGTATTTT.